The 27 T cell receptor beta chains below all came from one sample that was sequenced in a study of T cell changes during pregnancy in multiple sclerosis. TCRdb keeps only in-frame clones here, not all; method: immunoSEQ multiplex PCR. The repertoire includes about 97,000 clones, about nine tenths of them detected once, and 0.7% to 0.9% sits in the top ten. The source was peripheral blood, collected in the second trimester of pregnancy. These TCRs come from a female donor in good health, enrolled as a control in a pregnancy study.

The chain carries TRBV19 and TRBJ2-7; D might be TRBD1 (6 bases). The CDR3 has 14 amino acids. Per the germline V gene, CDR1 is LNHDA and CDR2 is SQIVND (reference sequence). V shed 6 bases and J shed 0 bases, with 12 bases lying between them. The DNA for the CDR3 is TGTGCCAGTAGCGCAGGGGAATCCTCCTACGAGCAGTACTTC. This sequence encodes CASSAGESSYEQYF.

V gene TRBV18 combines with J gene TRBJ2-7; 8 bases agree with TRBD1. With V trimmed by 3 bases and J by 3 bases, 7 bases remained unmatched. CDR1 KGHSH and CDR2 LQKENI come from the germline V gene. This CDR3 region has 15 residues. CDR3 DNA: TGTGCCAGCTCACCGGGGGGACAGGTCAACTACGAGCAGTACTTC. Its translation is CASSPGGQVNYEQYF.

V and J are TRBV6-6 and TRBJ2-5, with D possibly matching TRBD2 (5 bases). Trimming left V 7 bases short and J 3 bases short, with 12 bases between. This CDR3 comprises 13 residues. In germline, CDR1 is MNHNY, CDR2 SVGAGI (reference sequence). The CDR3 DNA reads TGTGCCAGCACCCCATGGGGAGAAGAGACCCAGTACTTC. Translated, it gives CASTPWGEETQYF.

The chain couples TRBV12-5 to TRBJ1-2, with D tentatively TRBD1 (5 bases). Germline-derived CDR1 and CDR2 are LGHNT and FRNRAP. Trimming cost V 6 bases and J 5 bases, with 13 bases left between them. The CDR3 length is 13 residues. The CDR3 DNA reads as TGTGCTAGTGGCGACGCAGGGATTTATGGCTACACCTTC. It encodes CASGDAGIYGYTF.

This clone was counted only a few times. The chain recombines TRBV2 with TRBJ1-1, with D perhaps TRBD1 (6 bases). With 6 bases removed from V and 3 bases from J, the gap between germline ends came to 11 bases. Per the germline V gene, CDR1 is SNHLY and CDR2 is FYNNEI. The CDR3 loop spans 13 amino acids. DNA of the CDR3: TGTGCCAGCAGGTGGGGGCTGGACACTGAAGCTTTCTTT. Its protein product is CASRWGLDTEAFF.

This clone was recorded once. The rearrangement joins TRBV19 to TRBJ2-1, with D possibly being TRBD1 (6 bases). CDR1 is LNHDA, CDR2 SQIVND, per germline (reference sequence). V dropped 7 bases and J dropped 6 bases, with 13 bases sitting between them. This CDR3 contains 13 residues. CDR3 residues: CASTRDTSNEQFF. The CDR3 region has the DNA TGTGCCAGTACCCGGGACACCTCCAATGAGCAGTTCTTC.

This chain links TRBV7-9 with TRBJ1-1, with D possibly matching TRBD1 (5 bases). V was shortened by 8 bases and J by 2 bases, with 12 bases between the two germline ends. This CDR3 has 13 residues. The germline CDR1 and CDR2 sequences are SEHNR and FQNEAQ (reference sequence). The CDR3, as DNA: TGTGCCAGCCTCCGGGGGGGTAACACTGAAGCTTTCTTT. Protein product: CASLRGGNTEAFF.

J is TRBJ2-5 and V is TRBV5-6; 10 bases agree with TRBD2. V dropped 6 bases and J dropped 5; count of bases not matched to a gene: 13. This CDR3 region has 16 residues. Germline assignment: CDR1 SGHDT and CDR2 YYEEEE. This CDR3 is CASTLLAGNPSETQYF. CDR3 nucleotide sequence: TGTGCCAGCACCCTACTAGCGGGAAATCCCTCCGAGACCCAGTACTTC.

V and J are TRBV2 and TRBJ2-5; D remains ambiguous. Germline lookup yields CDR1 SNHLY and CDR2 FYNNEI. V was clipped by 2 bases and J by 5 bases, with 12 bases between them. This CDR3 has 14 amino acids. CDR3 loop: CASSELGNFETQYF. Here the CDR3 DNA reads TGTGCCAGCAGTGAATTGGGCAACTTCGAGACCCAGTACTTC.

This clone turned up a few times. In nucleotides, the CDR3 is TGTGCCAGCAGTTTCAGCGGCATTCAGTACTTC. Translating gives CASSFSGIQYF. The rearrangement uses TRBV7-8 and TRBJ2-4, with D perhaps matching TRBD2 (5 bases). V lost 6 bases and J 9 bases, leaving 9 bases between the germline ends. CDR3 length equals 11 residues. Germline loops: CDR1 SGHVS, CDR2 FQNEAQ.

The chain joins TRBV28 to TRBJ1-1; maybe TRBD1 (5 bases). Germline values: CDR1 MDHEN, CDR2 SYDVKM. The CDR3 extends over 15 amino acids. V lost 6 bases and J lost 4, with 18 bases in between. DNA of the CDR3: TGTGCCAGCAGCCCAGGGCGGGGGGTGGGCACTGAAGCTTTCTTT. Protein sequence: CASSPGRGVGTEAFF.

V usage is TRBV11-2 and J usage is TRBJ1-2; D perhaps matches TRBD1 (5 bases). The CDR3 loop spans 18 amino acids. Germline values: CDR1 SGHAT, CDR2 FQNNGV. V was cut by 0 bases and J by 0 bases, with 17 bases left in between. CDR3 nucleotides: TGTGCCAGCAGCTTAGATTTATTAGGACACAGAGCTAACTATGGCTACACCTTC. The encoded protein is CASSLDLLGHRANYGYTF.

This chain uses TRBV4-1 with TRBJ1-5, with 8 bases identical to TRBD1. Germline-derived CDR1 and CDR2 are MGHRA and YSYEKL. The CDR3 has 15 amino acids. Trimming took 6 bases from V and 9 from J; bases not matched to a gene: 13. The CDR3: CASSRGQGLIGPQHF. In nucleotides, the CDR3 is TGCGCCAGCAGTAGAGGACAGGGTTTGATTGGGCCCCAGCATTTT.

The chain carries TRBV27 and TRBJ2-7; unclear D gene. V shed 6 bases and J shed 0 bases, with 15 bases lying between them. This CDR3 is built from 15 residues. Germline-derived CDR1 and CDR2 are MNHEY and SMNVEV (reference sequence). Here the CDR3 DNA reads TGTGCCAGCAGGCGCATCTCGTTAATCTCCTACGAGCAGTACTTC. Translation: CASRRISLISYEQYF.

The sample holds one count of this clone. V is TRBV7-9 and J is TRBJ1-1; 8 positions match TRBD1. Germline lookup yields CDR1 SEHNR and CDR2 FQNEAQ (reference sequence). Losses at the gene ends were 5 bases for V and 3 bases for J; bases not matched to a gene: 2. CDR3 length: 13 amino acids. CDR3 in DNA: TGTGCCAGCAGCGCGACAGGGGACACTGAAGCTTTCTTT. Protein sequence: CASSATGDTEAFF. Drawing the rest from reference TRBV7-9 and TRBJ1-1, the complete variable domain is DTGVSQNPRHKITKRGQNVTFRCDPISEHNRLYWYRQTLGQGPEFLTYFQNEAQLEKSRLLSDRFSAERPKGSFSTLEIQRTEQGDSAMYLCASSATGDTEAFFGQGTRLTVV.

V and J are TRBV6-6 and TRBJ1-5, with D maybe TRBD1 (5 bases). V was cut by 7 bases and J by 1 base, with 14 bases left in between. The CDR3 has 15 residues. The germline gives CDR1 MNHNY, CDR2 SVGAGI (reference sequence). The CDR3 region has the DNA TGTGCCAGCACCCCCGGGGGGGGGAGCAATCAGCCCCAGCATTTT. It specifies CASTPGGGSNQPQHF.

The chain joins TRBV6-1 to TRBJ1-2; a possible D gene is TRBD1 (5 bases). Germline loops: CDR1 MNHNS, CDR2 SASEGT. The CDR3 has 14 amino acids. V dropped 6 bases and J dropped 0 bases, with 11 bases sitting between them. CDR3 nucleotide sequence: TGTGCCAGCAGCCCACAGGCGTCTAACTATGGCTACACCTTC. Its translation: CASSPQASNYGYTF.

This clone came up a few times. DNA of the CDR3: TGTGCCAGCAGTTCCCCGGGACAGGGGGCCTACGAGCAGTACTTC. It encodes CASSSPGQGAYEQYF. This chain uses TRBV6-6 with TRBJ2-7; 11 bases align to TRBD1. V shed 4 bases, J shed 2 bases, and the junction held 4 bases outside the gene matches. The CDR3 consists of 15 residues. The germline gives CDR1 MNHNY, CDR2 SVGAGI (reference sequence).

CDR3 sequence (DNA): TGCGCCAGCAGCTCCTCGGGACTACTCTACAATGAGCAGTTCTTC. Translating it yields CASSSSGLLYNEQFF. The gene calls are TRBV5-1 and TRBJ2-1; 7 nucleotides align to TRBD2. The CDR3 runs 15 residues. Unmatched junction bases numbered 6, after V lost 3 bases and J lost 3 bases. Germline CDR1 SGHRS, CDR2 YFSETQ.

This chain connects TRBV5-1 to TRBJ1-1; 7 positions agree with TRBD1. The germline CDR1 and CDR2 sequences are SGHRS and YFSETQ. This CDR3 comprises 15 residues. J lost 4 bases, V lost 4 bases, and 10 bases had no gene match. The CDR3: CASSGTDRVSTEAFF. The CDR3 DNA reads TGCGCCAGCAGCGGTACTGACAGGGTAAGCACTGAAGCTTTCTTT.

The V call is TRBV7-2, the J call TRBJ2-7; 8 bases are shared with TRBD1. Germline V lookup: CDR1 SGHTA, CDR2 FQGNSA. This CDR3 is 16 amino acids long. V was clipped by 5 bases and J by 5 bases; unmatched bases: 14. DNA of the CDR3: TGTGCCAGCAGCCTAACCAGGGGTGCAGGGGGCCACGAGCAGTACTTC. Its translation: CASSLTRGAGGHEQYF.

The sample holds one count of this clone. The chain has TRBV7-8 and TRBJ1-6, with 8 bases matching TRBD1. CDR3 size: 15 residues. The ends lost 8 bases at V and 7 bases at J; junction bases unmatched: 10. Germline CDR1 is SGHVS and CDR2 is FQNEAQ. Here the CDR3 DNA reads TGTGCCAGCTGTAATCAGGGGGCGGCAAATTCACCCCTCCACTTT. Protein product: CASCNQGAANSPLHF.

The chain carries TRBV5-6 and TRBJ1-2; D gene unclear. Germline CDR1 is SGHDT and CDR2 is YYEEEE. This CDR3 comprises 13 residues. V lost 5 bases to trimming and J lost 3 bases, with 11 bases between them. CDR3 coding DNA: TGTGCCAGCAGTTTCGGGAGACACTATGGCTACACCTTC. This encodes CASSFGRHYGYTF.

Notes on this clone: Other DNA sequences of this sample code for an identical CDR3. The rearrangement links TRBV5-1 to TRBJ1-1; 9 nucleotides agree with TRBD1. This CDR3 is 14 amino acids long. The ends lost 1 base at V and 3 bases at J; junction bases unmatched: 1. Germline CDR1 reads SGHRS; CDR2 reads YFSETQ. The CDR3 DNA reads TGCGCCAGCAGCTTGCGACAGGGGGACACTGAAGCTTTCTTT. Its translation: CASSLRQGDTEAFF.

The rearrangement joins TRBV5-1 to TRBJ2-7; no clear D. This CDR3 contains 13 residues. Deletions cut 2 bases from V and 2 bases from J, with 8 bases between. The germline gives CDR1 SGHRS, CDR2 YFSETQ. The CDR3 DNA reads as TGCGCCAGCAGCTTCGACATAGCCTACGAGCAGTACTTC. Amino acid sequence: CASSFDIAYEQYF.

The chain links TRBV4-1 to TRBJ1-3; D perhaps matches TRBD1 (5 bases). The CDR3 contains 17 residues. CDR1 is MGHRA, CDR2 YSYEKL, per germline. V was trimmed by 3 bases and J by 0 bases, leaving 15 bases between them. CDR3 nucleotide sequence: TGCGCCAGCAGCCAGGAGGGGACGGCAAACTCTGGAAACACCATATATTTT. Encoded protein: CASSQEGTANSGNTIYF.

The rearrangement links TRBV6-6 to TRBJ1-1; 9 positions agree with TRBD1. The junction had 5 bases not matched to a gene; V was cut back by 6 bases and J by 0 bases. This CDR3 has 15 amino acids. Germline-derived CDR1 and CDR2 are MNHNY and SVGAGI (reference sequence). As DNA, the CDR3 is TGTGCCAGCAGCTGGGACAGGGACATGAACACTGAAGCTTTCTTT. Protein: CASSWDRDMNTEAFF.